This T cell receptor beta chain stems from a study of tumor-infiltrating lymphocytes in localized non-small cell lung cancer. Study-wide context: Patients included smokers and never-smokers with various histologies, some sampled after neoadjuvant chemotherapy. Tumor tissue and non-adjacent uninvolved lung came from each patient. Study results and limitations: Tumors had more T cell infiltration than uninvolved lung, per TCRbeta sequencing and CD3 counts.

Method: immunoSEQ multiplex PCR; TCRdb's copy keeps in-frame clones and lacks some. The sample shows around 17,000 clones, more than 70% of them seen only once. The length of the CDR3 is 16 residues. V was shortened by 1 base and J by 3 bases, with 16 bases between the two germline ends. Germline V lookup: CDR1 PRHDT, CDR2 FYEKMQ (reference sequence). Turning to this clone: Its antigen is undetermined.

This rearrangement joins TRBV13 to TRBJ2-7; D not certain. Sequencing used uninvolved lung tissue not adjacent to the tumor. The receptor's source is a human donor with non-small cell lung cancer. CDR3 DNA: TGTGCCAGCAGCTTAGAAGGTGATCGGACCGGCTACGAGCAGTACTTC. The encoded protein is CASSLEGDRTGYEQYF.